The subject of this entry is one T cell receptor (beta chain). Ten or more counts support this clonotype. Its target antigen remains unknown. Base qualities were left out, and no much larger clone turns up one base away. Every donor in the study was a healthy Caucasian. Using Miltenyi CD45RO+ enrichment and human naive T-cell isolation kits, memory (CD45RO+) and naive T cells were isolated from PBMC. The data were obtained in a study of identical twins (dated by TCRdb to 2015 to 2016). Regarding the study in general: TCR alpha and beta repertoires from monozygotic twins, unrelated adults of various ages and cord blood were deep-sequenced to test whether fetal clonotypes persist. To rule out contamination, replicate twin experiments were performed at different times with different library preparation protocols.

For CDR1 and CDR2, the germline V gene lists MGHRA and YSYEKL. The CDR3 spans 17 residues, from the cysteine through the phenylalanine. Only the CDR3 region is kept as DNA, spanning 51 bases read in frame from base 1. Cut back by 0 bases and 3 bases, the V and J ends lie 17 bases apart. The method was 5' RACE. TCRdb lists the instrument as Illumina HiSeq 2000. Template switching added a universal primer binding site, and the final cDNA carried a unique molecular identifier that allowed TCR cDNA molecules to be counted accurately. First-strand cDNA for TCR alpha and beta chains was synthesized from specific primers in the conserved constant-segment region. Each cDNA library was double barcoded, with a SMART-Mk sample barcode plus Illumina barcodes, to control for contamination. TruSeq adapter sequences, together with Illumina sample barcodes, were added in two successive PCR steps. Sequencing of the TCR alpha and beta cDNA libraries was done on the Illumina HiSeq platform using custom primers. Processing in the source paper ran as follows. Unique molecular identifiers were extracted from raw reads with MiGEC, and CDR3 positions were determined with MiXCR. Recombination models were inferred per individual with the repgenHMM and IGoR tools using an EM algorithm. The tcR package in R was used for shared clonotype analysis, with sharing normalized by the product of cloneset sizes. To study raw recombination without the effects of thymic and clonal selection, out-of-frame nonproductive sequences were analyzed. In TCRdb, the public reads were trimmed at Q25 with fastp and aligned with MiXCR, with productive beta chains retained. Each record represents a unique CDR3 protein, reported with the most common genes and DNA among its rows. TCRdb's processing, not the study's, gives the V and J calls here. The sample includes about 150,000 distinct CDR3 sequences, with approximately 3.5% observed a single time. The ten largest clones capture around 8.1% of the sample.

General conclusions and limits of the study: Zero-insertion analyses could be partly confounded by invariant T cells such as MAIT and iNKT, although diverse VJ usage argued against such confounding for most clonotypes. Fewer insertions were carried by abundant cord blood beta clonotypes, a similar but weaker trend appeared in young adult naive repertoires, and no such trend appeared in memory repertoires. Because the same donors could not be followed over many years, the conclusions depended on cross-sectional statistical analysis. Recombination models systematically underestimated out-of-frame TCR alpha sharing in monozygotic twins but agreed with sharing between unrelated individuals. Compared with coincidental sharing between unrelated individuals, out-of-frame TCR alpha sequences shared between twins had an excess of sequences with low generation probability. A weaker excess of twin sharing was found in beta out-of-frame sequences because the signal-to-noise ratio was lowered by fewer shared sequences.

Sequencing was done on a sample of memory T cells sorted from blood. The label giving this sample's cell subset or site can be read as: CD45RO+ enriched T cells. The receptor's source is a man younger than 35 in good health. The chain is encoded by TRBV4-1 joined to TRBJ2-5; matching of 6 bases hints at TRBD2 as the D gene. The CDR3 corresponds to CASSQDLATAIEETQYF. The sequence in DNA is TGCGCCAGCAGCCAAGATCTAGCGACAGCAATAGAAGAGACCCAGTACTTC.